A selection of T cell receptor beta chains follows, all from one sample in a study of shared clonotypes between healthy human individuals. Assay: immunoSEQ multiplex PCR; the TCRdb copy retains only in-frame clones and omits some. The table records 1,400,000 or so clones, around 98.5% of them present only once. Sequenced material: naive CD4+ T cells sorted from blood. Receptors were obtained from a man aged 30 to 45 in good health. CDR3s include the opening cysteine and the closing phenylalanine or tryptophan. Each record gives: J gene, V gene, CDR3 protein.

>TRBJ2-1|TRBV5-1
CASSLSGVQNNEQFF
>TRBJ1-2|TRBV25-1
CASRGAIPTYGYTF
>TRBJ2-7|TRBV28
CASRRLAGAYEQYF
>TRBJ2-1|TRBV18
CASSPGRLAGDLEQFF
>TRBJ2-7|TRBV6-1
CASSEARGPLGEQYF
>TRBJ1-4|TRBV4-1
CASSHWDGNEKLFF
>TRBJ2-6|TRBV2
CASGLGANVLTF
>TRBJ2-7|TRBV2
CASSVEQNYEQYF
>TRBJ2-7|TRBV18
CASSPGQPYEQYF
>TRBJ2-7|TRBV28
CASRAGNEQYF
>TRBJ2-2|TRBV5-1
CASNVMSLNTGELFF
>TRBJ2-2|TRBV10-1
CASSESTGTGELFF
>TRBJ2-3|TRBV18
CASSPNQPNTDTQYF
>TRBJ2-7|TRBV7-9
CASSPRGTREYEQYF
>TRBJ1-1|TRBV5-1
CASSLNSGGMGSNTEAFF
>TRBJ2-2|TRBV27
CASSATASGELFF
>TRBJ2-1|TRBV7-9
CASSWPGLYNEQFF
>TRBJ1-1|TRBV11-2
CASRPPAWKGAEAFF
>TRBJ1-2|TRBV4-3
CASSQEYFGTGYGYTF
>TRBJ1-1|TRBV7-2
CASNPQGARTTEAFF
>TRBJ2-7|TRBV16
CASSQRISSYEQYF
>TRBJ1-2|TRBV6-1
CASFGSWGYGYTF
>TRBJ2-5|TRBV10-3
CAISDTGLAGPETQYF
>TRBJ1-2|TRBV5-6
CASSIYRGSYTF
>TRBJ1-2|TRBV9
CASSGDGGRGYTF
>TRBJ2-1|TRBV18
CASSPSRGSSYNEQFF
>TRBJ2-4|TRBV29-1
CILQWGSHLLAKNIQYF
>TRBJ2-7|TRBV12-5
CASGLVPILAGVYEQYF
>TRBJ2-1|TRBV9
CASSVGADEQFF
>TRBJ2-7|TRBV5-4
CASSFRDNSYEQYF
>TRBJ2-3|TRBV7-8
CASSLGTVHGDTQYF